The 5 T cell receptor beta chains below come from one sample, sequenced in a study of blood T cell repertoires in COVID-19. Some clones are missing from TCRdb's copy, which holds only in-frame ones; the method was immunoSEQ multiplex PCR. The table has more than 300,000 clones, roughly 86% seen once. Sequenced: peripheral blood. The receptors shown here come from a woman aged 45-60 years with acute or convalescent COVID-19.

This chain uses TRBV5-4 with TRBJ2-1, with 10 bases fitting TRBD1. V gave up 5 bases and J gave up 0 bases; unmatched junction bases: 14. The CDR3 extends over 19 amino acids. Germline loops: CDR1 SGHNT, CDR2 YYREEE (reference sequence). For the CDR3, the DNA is TGTGCCAGCAGACCAGCTTGGGGAGACAGGGGGCCCTCCTACAATGAGCAGTTCTTC. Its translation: CASRPAWGDRGPSYNEQFF.

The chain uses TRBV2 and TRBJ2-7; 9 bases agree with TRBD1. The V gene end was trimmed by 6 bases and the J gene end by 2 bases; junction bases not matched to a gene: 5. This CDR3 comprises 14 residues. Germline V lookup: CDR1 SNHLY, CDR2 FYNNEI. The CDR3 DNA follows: TGTGCCAGCAGGCCGGGACAGGGACCCTACGAGCAGTACTTC. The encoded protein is CASRPGQGPYEQYF.

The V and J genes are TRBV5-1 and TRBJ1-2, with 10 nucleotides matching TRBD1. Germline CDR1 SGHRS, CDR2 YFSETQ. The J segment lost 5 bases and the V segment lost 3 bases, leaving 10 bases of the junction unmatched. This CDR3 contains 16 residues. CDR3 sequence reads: CASSYGTGALIYGYTF. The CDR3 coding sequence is TGCGCCAGCAGCTACGGGACAGGGGCTTTGATTTATGGCTACACCTTC.

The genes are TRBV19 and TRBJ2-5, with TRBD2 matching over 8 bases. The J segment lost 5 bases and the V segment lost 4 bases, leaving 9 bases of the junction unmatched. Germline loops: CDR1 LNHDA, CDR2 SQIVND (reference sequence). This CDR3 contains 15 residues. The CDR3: CASSTSGLARETQYF. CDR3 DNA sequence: TGTGCCAGTAGTACCTCAGGACTAGCTCGGGAGACCCAGTACTTC. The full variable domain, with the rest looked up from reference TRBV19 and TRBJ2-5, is DGGITQSPKYLFRKEGQNVTLSCEQNLNHDAMYWYRQDPGQGLRLIYYSQIVNDFQKGDIAEGYSVSREKKESFPLTVTSAQKNPTAFYLCASSTSGLARETQYFGPGTRLLVL.

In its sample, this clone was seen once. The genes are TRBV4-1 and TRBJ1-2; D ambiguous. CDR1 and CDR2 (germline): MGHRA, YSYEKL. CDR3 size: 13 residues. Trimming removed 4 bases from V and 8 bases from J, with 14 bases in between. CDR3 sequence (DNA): TGCGCCAGCAGCCTCGGGAGGACGGGGGGCTACACCTTC. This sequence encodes CASSLGRTGGYTF.